The 20 T cell receptor beta chains reported below all come from one sample, sequenced in a study of Ad26.COV2.S vaccination and SARS-CoV-2 variants. Measured with immunoSEQ multiplex PCR; TCRdb has only the in-frame clones, and not every one. The table includes about 410,000 clones, around 85% detected once. Treatment: roughly 19 received Ad26.COV2.S at low or high dose, single or two shots; roughly 5 received placebo; per-sample allocation not given. All samples were drawn on day 63, counting from the first vaccine or placebo injection. This sample comprised peripheral blood, obtained in a trial of Ad26.COV2.S vaccine versus placebo. The receptors originated from a person aged 18-60 years who received the Ad26.COV2.S COVID-19 vaccine or a placebo.

This chain connects TRBV6-1 to TRBJ2-3, with 12 bases identical to TRBD2. J was trimmed by 6 bases and V by 4 bases; bases with no gene match: 8. Germline V lookup: CDR1 MNHNS, CDR2 SASEGT. The CDR3 sequence is 16 residues long. The CDR3 protein is CASSVASGGAGDTQYF. The CDR3 DNA follows: TGTGCCAGCAGTGTCGCTAGCGGGGGGGCAGGGGATACGCAGTATTTT.

This chain links TRBV5-8 with TRBJ1-1; weak D call: TRBD1 (6 bases). The V and J ends lost 3 bases and 4 bases respectively, with 13 bases between them. CDR3 size: 14 residues. The germline CDR1 and CDR2 sequences are SGHTS and YDEGEE. The CDR3 DNA reads TGTGCCAGCAGCTCAAGGGGGTTGAGCACTGAAGCTTTCTTT. It encodes CASSSRGLSTEAFF.

This chain joins TRBV27 and TRBJ1-1; D is unresolved. The germline V gene encodes CDR1 MNHEY and CDR2 SMNVEV (reference sequence). Trimming took off 5 bases at V and 11 bases at J, with 18 bases between the two ends. The CDR3 has 13 residues. In nucleotides, the CDR3 is TGTGCCAGCAGTCAAATGGCGGTACTCCCCGCTTTCTTT. Amino acid sequence: CASSQMAVLPAFF.

This clone was seen a few times. This chain connects TRBV5-1 to TRBJ2-2; D possibly corresponds to TRBD1 (6 bases). The germline CDR1 and CDR2 sequences are SGHRS and YFSETQ. V was clipped by 0 bases and J by 3 bases, with 15 bases between them. This CDR3 is built from 17 residues. CDR3 loop: CASSLGGWDTDTGELFF. CDR3 in DNA: TGCGCCAGCAGCTTGGGAGGTTGGGACACTGACACCGGGGAGCTGTTTTTT.

A few counts support this clone. V and J are TRBV6-5 and TRBJ2-7; either TRBD1 or TRBD2 may supply D (5 bases each). V was trimmed by 2 bases and J by 1 base, leaving 9 bases between them. Germline V gene sequence: CDR1 MNHEY, CDR2 SVGAGI. The CDR3 spans 14 residues. The DNA of the CDR3 is TGTGCCAGCAGTTACGACAGCGGTTCCTACGAGCAGTACTTC. Its protein product is CASSYDSGSYEQYF.

Comment on this clone: The same CDR3 is also encoded by other DNA sequences in this sample. This chain uses TRBV5-1 with TRBJ2-2; a possible D gene is TRBD1 (6 bases). Germline V gene lookup returns CDR1 SGHRS and CDR2 YFSETQ. V gave up 1 base and J gave up 0 bases, with 7 bases separating them. CDR3 length: 15 residues. The DNA of the CDR3 is TGCGCCAGCAGCTTGACAGGGACGAACACCGGGGAGCTGTTTTTT. This codes for CASSLTGTNTGELFF.

This CDR3 is CASSLLGMNTEAFF. The DNA of the CDR3 is TGTGCCAGCAGCTTACTGGGAATGAACACTGAAGCTTTCTTT. The chain recombines TRBV7-6 with TRBJ1-1; D unclear. V lost 2 bases, J lost 0 bases, and 7 bases lay in between. The V gene's germline CDR1 is SGHVS and CDR2 FNYEAQ. The CDR3 spans 14 residues.

The gene calls are TRBV9 and TRBJ2-5; the match to TRBD2 covers 10 bases. This CDR3 has 17 residues. The junction had 9 bases not matched to a gene; V was cut back by 3 bases and J by 1 base. The germline CDR1 and CDR2 sequences are SGDLS and YYNGEE. In DNA, the CDR3 is TGTGCCAGCAGCGCGATTCCGGGACTAGCGTCCCAAGAGACCCAGTACTTC. Amino acid sequence: CASSAIPGLASQETQYF. Full variable domain (missing parts from reference TRBV9 and TRBJ2-5): DSGVTQTPKHLITATGQRVTLRCSPRSGDLSVYWYQQSLDQGLQFLIQYYNGEERAKGNILERFSAQQFPDLHSELNLSSLELGDSALYFCASSAIPGLASQETQYFGPGTRLLVL.

The chain employs TRBV27 and TRBJ2-7; unclear D gene. Germline assignment: CDR1 MNHEY and CDR2 SMNVEV (reference sequence). V lost 5 bases, J lost 0 bases, and 14 bases lay in between. The CDR3 extends over 15 amino acids. In nucleotides, the CDR3 is TGTGCCAGCAGTCTCAAAGGCACGGGCTCCTACGAGCAGTACTTC. This codes for CASSLKGTGSYEQYF.

This rearrangement joins TRBV19 to TRBJ1-5; D perhaps matches TRBD1 (6 bases). This CDR3 has 16 amino acids. Germline V gene sequence: CDR1 LNHDA, CDR2 SQIVND (reference sequence). Trimming removed 6 bases at V and 0 bases at J, with 15 bases between. DNA of the CDR3: TGTGCCAGTAGGGCGGACAGCTGGTATAGCAATCAGCCCCAGCATTTT. It is translated as CASRADSWYSNQPQHF. The full variable domain, in which reference TRBV19 and TRBJ1-5 provide the parts outside the CDR3, is DGGITQSPKYLFRKEGQNVTLSCEQNLNHDAMYWYRQDPGQGLRLIYYSQIVNDFQKGDIAEGYSVSREKKESFPLTVTSAQKNPTAFYLCASRADSWYSNQPQHFGDGTRLSIL.

The V call is TRBV6-6, the J call TRBJ1-1; D might be TRBD1 (5 bases). Trimming cost V 4 bases and J 7 bases, with 13 bases left between them. This CDR3 has 13 residues. CDR1 is MNHNY, CDR2 SVGAGI, per germline (reference sequence). The CDR3 protein is CASSSGGFFEAFF. The CDR3 nucleotides read TGTGCCAGCAGTTCGGGGGGATTTTTTGAAGCTTTCTTT.

The chain couples TRBV5-5 to TRBJ1-1, with D possibly TRBD1 on 5 matching bases. The CDR3 runs to 12 residues. Trimming took 0 bases from V and 11 from J, leaving 11 bases between them. Germline V CDR1 and CDR2: SGHKS, YYEKEE (reference sequence). The CDR3 DNA is TGTGCCAGCAGCTTGGCGCAGGGCGACGCTTTCTTT. Amino acid sequence: CASSLAQGDAFF. Variable domain in full (rest from reference TRBV5-5 and TRBJ1-1): DAGVTQSPTHLIKTRGQQVTLRCSPISGHKSVSWYQQVLGQGPQFIFQYYEKEERGRGNFPDRFSARQFPNYSSELNVNALLLGDSALYLCASSLAQGDAFFGQGTRLTVV.

The chain has TRBV18 and TRBJ1-4; D perhaps matches TRBD1 (5 bases). The germline V gene has CDR1 KGHSH and CDR2 LQKENI. With 2 bases removed from V and 7 bases from J, the gap between germline ends came to 14 bases. The CDR3 is made up of 15 amino acids. As DNA, the CDR3 is TGTGCCAGCTCACCAATCGAAGGGGCTTCTGAAAAACTGTTTTTT. Translation: CASSPIEGASEKLFF.

This chain joins TRBV11-2 and TRBJ2-6; D is unresolved. Germline CDR1 and CDR2: SGHAT and FQNNGV. V shed 3 bases and J shed 10 bases, with 4 bases lying between them. This CDR3 region has 11 residues. The CDR3 DNA reads TGTGCCAGCAGCTTGATAAACGTCCTGACTTTC. Amino acids: CASSLINVLTF.

V gene TRBV24-1 combines with J gene TRBJ1-2; D remains ambiguous. The CDR3 contains 12 residues. CDR1 is KGHDR, CDR2 SFDVKD, per germline. Between the trimmed V and J ends, which lost 6 bases and 5 bases, there was a span of 9 bases. CDR3 loop: CATSHRNYGYTF. CDR3 coding DNA: TGTGCCACCAGTCACAGAAATTATGGCTACACCTTC.

The gene calls are TRBV6-1 and TRBJ1-2; possibly TRBD1 for D (5 bases). The CDR3 sequence is 16 residues long. Per germline, CDR1 MNHNS and CDR2 SASEGT. Trimming stripped 3 bases from V and 7 bases from J, with 21 bases between. The CDR3 here is CASSDMGPTDSSGYTF. The CDR3 nucleotides are TGTGCCAGCAGTGATATGGGACCCACGGATTCCAGTGGCTACACCTTC.

The table lists this clone with a count of one. V is TRBV3-1 (or the pseudogene TRBV3-2) and J is TRBJ2-7, with 13 bases identical to TRBD2. The CDR3 has 15 residues. Germline CDR1 and CDR2: LGHDT and YNNKEL (reference sequence). After removal of 4 bases from V and 3 bases from J, the junction contained 3 bases not matched to a gene. CDR3 loop: CASSPRTSGGYEQYF. In DNA form, the CDR3 reads TGTGCCAGCAGCCCAAGGACTAGCGGGGGCTACGAGCAGTACTTC.

This clone was seen only a few times. Other DNA sequences in this specimen translate into the identical CDR3. CDR3 loop: CASSLAGTVNTEAFF. CDR3 nucleotide sequence: TGCGCCAGCAGCTTGGCCGGGACGGTGAACACTGAAGCTTTCTTT. The chain has TRBV5-1 and TRBJ1-1; D might be TRBD1 (5 bases). In germline, CDR1 is SGHRS, CDR2 YFSETQ. The CDR3 is 15 amino acids. Trimming left V 0 bases short and J 0 bases short, with 9 bases between.

The chain recombines TRBV7-6 with TRBJ1-4, with D maybe TRBD1 (6 bases). This CDR3 is built from 16 residues. From germline, CDR1 is SGHVS and CDR2 FNYEAQ. The ends were cut back, 0 bases at V and 2 bases at J, with 10 bases in the middle. The chain's CDR3 is CASSLAWGATNEKLFF. The CDR3 bases are TGTGCCAGCAGCTTAGCGTGGGGGGCGACTAATGAAAAACTGTTTTTT. Supplemented by reference TRBV7-6 and TRBJ1-4, the full variable domain reads GAGVSQSPRYKVTKRGQDVALRCDPISGHVSLYWYRQALGQGPEFLTYFNYEAQQDKSGLPNDRFSAERPEGSISTLTIQRTEQRDSAMYRCASSLAWGATNEKLFFGSGTQLSVL.

The chain links TRBV3-1 (or the pseudogene TRBV3-2) to TRBJ1-1; 7 nucleotides align to TRBD1. V dropped 4 bases and J dropped 8; count of bases not matched to a gene: 4. Germline V gene sequence: CDR1 LGHDT, CDR2 YNNKEL (reference sequence). This CDR3 region has 12 residues. This CDR3 reads CASSLQDREAFF. DNA of the CDR3: TGTGCCAGCAGCCTCCAGGACAGGGAAGCTTTCTTT.